A selection of T cell receptor beta chains follows, all from one sample in a study of T cell repertoires in cytomegalovirus infection. Using its own MiXCR run on the reads, TCRdb lists one record per CDR3 protein. The sample carries approximately 260,000 distinct CDR3 sequences, about 17% recorded once. The sample consisted of CD8+ T cells from PBMCs. Every receptor here comes from a human donor in good health (CMV status not recorded). Some clones in this sample may be carry-over from other donors' samples. Each CDR3 is given with its conserved first and last residue. The D gene is left open where the match is weak. Only part of the rows carry a size: once, few, many, or a class if the clone is expanded.

D gene,V gene,clone size,J gene,CDR3 protein,CDR3 DNA
NA,TRBV6-1,many,TRBJ2-7,CASSSPAHGDYEQYF,TGTGCCAGCAGTTCCCCCGCCCACGGCGACTACGAGCAGTACTTC
NA,TRBV29-1,NA,TRBJ2-1,CSVDGGVDRTYNEQFF,TGCAGCGTTGATGGGGGAGTAGACAGGACGTACAATGAGCAGTTCTTC
NA,TRBV12-3/TRBV12-4,NA,TRBJ1-6,CASRSLDRRSTLHF,TGTGCCAGCAGGTCCCTAGACAGGCGGTCGACCCTCCACTTT
TRBD2,TRBV20-1,NA,TRBJ2-1,CSARVASGNNEQFF,TGCAGTGCTAGAGTGGCTAGCGGGAACAATGAGCAGTTCTTC
NA,TRBV24-1,NA,TRBJ2-5,CATSDRAGQNQETQYF,TGTGCCACCAGTGATCGAGCCGGGCAGAACCAAGAGACCCAGTACTTC
NA,TRBV20-1,NA,TRBJ2-1,CSVPGSYNEQFF,TGCAGTGTCCCTGGGTCCTACAATGAGCAGTTCTTC
NA,TRBV20-1,once,TRBJ1-2,CSAKTDYGYTF,TGCAGCGCGAAGACGGACTATGGCTACACCTTC
TRBD2,TRBV7-2,many,TRBJ2-1,CASSLASGAYNEQFF,TGTGCCAGCAGCTTAGCTAGCGGGGCTTACAATGAGCAGTTCTTC
TRBD2,TRBV5-1,NA,TRBJ2-1,CASRLWTSGYNEQFF,TGCGCCAGCAGGCTCTGGACTAGCGGATACAATGAGCAGTTCTTC
NA,TRBV6-5,many,TRBJ2-3,CASSYSPVMGVTDTQYF,TGTGCCAGCAGTTACTCCCCCGTAATGGGAGTCACAGATACGCAGTATTTT
NA,TRBV4-2,many,TRBJ2-5,CASSQGGGSYQETQYF,TGTGCCAGCAGCCAAGGGGGGGGCTCGTACCAAGAGACCCAGTACTTC
TRBD2,TRBV7-2,many,TRBJ2-3,CASSSTGGVTDTQYF,TGTGCCAGCAGCTCGACGGGGGGGGTTACAGATACGCAGTATTTT
NA,TRBV5-1,many,TRBJ2-7,CASSKDAISYEQYF,TGCGCCAGCAGCAAGGACGCCATCTCCTACGAGCAGTACTTC
NA,TRBV7-2,many,TRBJ1-2,CASSLDSLFQTYTF,TGTGCCAGCAGCTTAGACAGTCTTTTCCAGACTTACACCTTC
NA,TRBV6-1,many,TRBJ1-2,CASSENEYAGCTF,TGTGCCAGCAGTGAAAACGAATATGCTGGCTGCACCTTC